Shown below are 15 T cell receptor beta chains from a single sample sequenced in a study of Ad26.COV2.S vaccination and SARS-CoV-2 variants. Treatment indicated: around 19 received Ad26.COV2.S at low or high dose, single or two shots; roughly five received placebo; per-sample allocation not given. After the first vaccine or placebo injection, samples were drawn on day 63. Clones were read by immunoSEQ multiplex PCR, and TCRdb kept only the in-frame ones, dropping some. The repertoire holds roughly 450,000 clones, with 90% as singletons. Here the sequenced sample was peripheral blood, taken in a trial of Ad26.COV2.S vaccine versus placebo. The receptors derive from a person aged 18-65 years who received the Ad26.COV2.S COVID-19 vaccine or a placebo.

The chain links TRBV20-1 to TRBJ1-5; D unclear. Trimming removed 3 bases at V and 0 bases at J, with 9 bases between. The CDR3 spans 14 residues. Germline-derived CDR1 and CDR2 are DFQATT and SNEGSKA (reference sequence). The CDR3, as DNA: TGCAGTGCTAGTCCGGGAACTAGCAATCAGCCCCAGCATTTT. This codes for CSASPGTSNQPQHF.

J is TRBJ1-2 and V is TRBV30, with 8 positions matching TRBD1. Trimming took 3 bases from V and 8 from J; bases not matched to a gene: 8. The CDR3 runs 13 residues. Germline CDR1 is GTSNPN and CDR2 is SVGIG (reference sequence). CDR3: CAWRGQAVGGYTF. The CDR3 nucleotides are TGTGCCTGGAGGGGACAGGCCGTGGGGGGCTACACCTTC.

This clone was recorded only once. The chain links TRBV5-8 to TRBJ2-5; TRBD2 might be the D (7 bases). V lost 3 bases and J 2 bases, leaving 11 bases between the germline ends. Germline V gene sequence: CDR1 SGHTS, CDR2 YDEGEE. This CDR3 has 14 residues. Here the CDR3 reads CASSWGGAQETQYF. DNA of the CDR3: TGTGCCAGCAGCTGGGGGGGGGCTCAAGAGACCCAGTACTTC.

The chain combines TRBV7-2 with TRBJ1-2; D gene ambiguous. CDR1 and CDR2 (germline): SGHTA, FQGNSA. Trimming pared 2 bases from V and 8 bases from J, leaving 9 bases between. The CDR3 consists of 12 residues. The CDR3 DNA sequence: TGTGCCAGCAGCTTACTCGTGGGCGGCTACACCTTC. As protein: CASSLLVGGYTF. Full variable domain (remainder filled in from reference TRBV7-2 and TRBJ1-2): GAGVSQSPSNKVTEKGKDVELRCDPISGHTALYWYRQSLGQGLEFLIYFQGNSAPDKSGLPSDRFSAERTGGSVSTLTIQRTQQEDSAVYLCASSLLVGGYTFGSGTRLTVV.

For this clone: The same CDR3 also results from other DNA sequences found in this sample. V and J are TRBV6-5 and TRBJ2-5; D is unresolved. Germline CDR1 MNHEY, CDR2 SVGAGI. This CDR3 spans 13 amino acids. Between the trimmed V and J ends, which lost 0 bases and 4 bases, there was a span of 6 bases. DNA for the CDR3: TGTGCCAGCAGTTACTCGTTTGGAGAGACCCAGTACTTC. This sequence encodes CASSYSFGETQYF.

The genes are TRBV10-3 and TRBJ2-7; D is unresolved. This CDR3 has 14 residues. CDR1 is ENHRY and CDR2 is SYGVKD in the germline V gene. Trimming shortened V by 10 bases and J by 3 bases, and 19 bases separated the two germline ends. CDR3 loop: CATAAMLVGYEQYF. In DNA form, the CDR3 reads TGTGCCACCGCCGCAATGCTAGTAGGCTACGAGCAGTACTTC.

The CDR3: CASSLWTSAYTDTQYF. In nucleotides, the CDR3 is TGTGCCAGCAGCCTTTGGACTAGCGCCTACACAGATACGCAGTATTTT. The chain uses TRBV7-9 and TRBJ2-3; 9 bases align to TRBD2. After removal of 5 bases from V and 2 bases from J, the junction contained 8 bases not matched to a gene. The length of the CDR3 is 16 residues. Germline V gene data show CDR1 as SEHNR and CDR2 as FQNEAQ (reference sequence).

The V gene is TRBV4-3, the J gene TRBJ1-5, with 8 bases matching TRBD1. CDR3 size: 14 residues. The V gene's germline CDR1 is LGHNA and CDR2 YSLEER. V was clipped by 4 bases and J by 6 bases; unmatched bases: 5. The CDR3 loop reads CASSPTGGGQPQHF. In DNA, the CDR3 is TGCGCCAGCAGCCCTACAGGGGGTGGTCAGCCCCAGCATTTT.

V gene TRBV9 combines with J gene TRBJ2-2, with no clear D. This CDR3 spans 15 amino acids. V lost 4 bases, J lost 8 bases, and 18 bases lay in between. Germline V gene data show CDR1 as SGDLS and CDR2 as YYNGEE. CDR3 sequence: CASSSSFVFGGELFF. The CDR3 DNA follows: TGTGCCAGCAGCTCCTCTTTCGTTTTTGGAGGGGAGCTGTTTTTT.

The chain uses TRBV11-2 and TRBJ2-2; the D gene is possibly TRBD1 (5 bases). Trimming pared 5 bases from V and 2 bases from J, leaving 12 bases between. Germline CDR1 reads SGHAT; CDR2 reads FQNNGV. This CDR3 contains 15 residues. The CDR3 loop is CASSPDSSNTGELFF. CDR3 sequence (DNA): TGTGCCAGCAGCCCCGACAGCTCCAACACCGGGGAGCTGTTTTTT.

V gene TRBV6-2 or TRBV6-3 combines with J gene TRBJ2-2; the D gene is possibly TRBD1 (6 bases). Trimming cost V 5 bases and J 0 bases, with 16 bases left between them. Germline assignment: CDR1 MNHEY and CDR2 SVGEGT. The CDR3 loop spans 17 amino acids. CDR3 loop: CASSDLITGTNTGELFF. CDR3 bases: TGTGCCAGCAGTGATCTAATTACAGGGACGAACACCGGGGAGCTGTTTTTT.

As for this clone: The identical CDR3 is also encoded by other nucleotide sequences in the sample. The V call is TRBV6-1, the J call TRBJ1-5; no reliable D call. Trimming took 1 base from V and 7 from J, leaving 2 bases between them. The length of the CDR3 is 11 residues. Looked up from germline, CDR1 is MNHNS and CDR2 is SASEGT. This chain's CDR3 is CASSEGQPQHF. The CDR3 coding sequence is TGTGCCAGCAGTGAAGGCCAGCCCCAGCATTTT.

The V call is TRBV5-4, the J call TRBJ1-5, with a weak D call TRBD1 (5 bases). From germline, CDR1 is SGHNT and CDR2 YYREEE (reference sequence). Trimming stripped 3 bases from V and 7 bases from J, with 17 bases between. The CDR3 is 15 amino acids. Written as DNA, the CDR3 is TGTGCCAGCAGCTACCATGGGGCACCCCTCCAGCCCCAGCATTTT. Translated, it gives CASSYHGAPLQPQHF.

This chain links TRBV19 with TRBJ2-3; the D gene is possibly TRBD1 (7 bases). Trimming shortened V by 6 bases and J by 0 bases, and 13 bases separated the two germline ends. Germline CDR1 and CDR2: LNHDA and SQIVND (reference sequence). CDR3 length: 15 amino acids. The CDR3 region has the DNA TGTGCCAGTAGCCGACAGGGAGGAAGCACAGATACGCAGTATTTT. The encoded protein is CASSRQGGSTDTQYF. Filled out from reference TRBV19 and TRBJ2-3, the complete variable domain reads DGGITQSPKYLFRKEGQNVTLSCEQNLNHDAMYWYRQDPGQGLRLIYYSQIVNDFQKGDIAEGYSVSREKKESFPLTVTSAQKNPTAFYLCASSRQGGSTDTQYFGPGTRLTVL.

CDR3 residues: CASLAGVTDTQYF. CDR3 in DNA: TGTGCCAGCTTAGCGGGAGTTACAGATACGCAGTATTTT. The rearrangement joins TRBV28 to TRBJ2-3, with 9 nucleotides matching TRBD2. V shed 8 bases and J 3 bases; nucleotides not matched to a gene: 3. The CDR3 is 13 residues long. Germline V gene lookup returns CDR1 MDHEN and CDR2 SYDVKM.